Shown below are 14 T cell receptor beta chains from a single sample sequenced in a study of immune heterogeneity within non-small cell lung tumors. With 32 V and 13 J primers, multiplex PCR amplified the TCR beta CDR3. TCRdb reanalysed the multiplex PCR reads using MiXCR and keeps one entry per CDR3 protein. The data show under 35,000 distinct CDR3 sequences, under 35% seen once. Template came from bulk tumor genomic DNA, at approximately 640 ng per sample. Several biopsies per primary tumor, spaced far apart, were taken during surgery. Undergoing curative surgery were patients whose non-small cell lung cancer was untreated and newly diagnosed. The sequenced material came from lung tumor tissue. These receptors were collected from a man aged 35 to 55 with non-small cell lung cancer.

As concerns this clonotype: One base away lies a much larger clone, so this may be a sequencing read error. The chain employs TRBV30 and TRBJ1-2; D unclear. From germline, CDR1 is GTSNPN and CDR2 SVGIG (reference sequence). Trimming left V 5 bases short and J 7 bases short, with 17 bases between. The CDR3 consists of 13 residues. The CDR3 here is CAWGPDPRCGYTF. The CDR3 DNA follows: TGTGCCTGGGGCCCTGACCCGAGATGTGGCTACACCTTC.

This clonotype has more than one count but fewer than ten. This chain connects TRBV15 to TRBJ1-1; D not certain. Germline loops: CDR1 LNHNV, CDR2 YYDKDF (reference sequence). V lost 0 bases to trimming and J lost 10 bases, with 15 bases between them. The length of the CDR3 is 14 residues. CDR3 nucleotides: TGTGCCACCAGCAGAGAAGGAGGACGGACCGCAGCTTTCTTT. Translated, it gives CATSREGGRTAAFF.

A few counts support this clonotype. V usage is TRBV10-1 and J usage is TRBJ2-3; no reliable D call. From germline, CDR1 is WNHNN and CDR2 SYGVQD (reference sequence). V was cut by 7 bases and J by 5 bases, with 10 bases left in between. This CDR3 has 12 amino acids. DNA of the CDR3: TGCGCCAGCATCACGACTGGAGATACGCAGTATTTT. It encodes CASITTGDTQYF.

A note on this clonotype: A read error may be the cause here, since a much bigger clone is one base away. The chain uses TRBV7-8 and TRBJ2-5; D remains unclear. V was shortened by 6 bases and J by 2 bases, with 19 bases between the two germline ends. This CDR3 comprises 16 residues. Per germline, CDR1 SGHVS and CDR2 FQNEAQ. The CDR3 protein is CASSDLFDTNQETQYF. Here the CDR3 DNA reads TGTGCCAGCAGTGATCTATTTGACACCAATCAAGAGACCCAGTACTTC.

Only a few counts were recorded for this clonotype. The chain carries TRBV6-6 and TRBJ2-3; the match to TRBD2 covers 8 bases. With V trimmed by 4 bases and J by 5 bases, 11 bases remained unmatched. The CDR3 has 16 residues. Germline V gene sequence: CDR1 MNHNY, CDR2 SVGAGI (reference sequence). In DNA form, the CDR3 reads TGTGCCAGCAGTTTCCGGGCGGGGGGCGGTGGAGATACGCAGTATTTT. It is translated as CASSFRAGGGGDTQYF.

The chain recombines TRBV11-3 with TRBJ2-5; 7 bases map to TRBD1. This CDR3 has 13 residues. The V and J ends lost 4 bases and 7 bases, in that order; junction bases with no gene match: 6. Germline V gene data show CDR1 as SGHNT and CDR2 as YENEEA. In nucleotides, the CDR3 is TGTGCCAGCAGCTCGGGGACAGTCGCGACCCAGTACTTC. Residues: CASSSGTVATQYF.

This clonotype has only a few counts. A much larger clonotype is one base distant, so this may be a read error. This chain links TRBV2 with TRBJ1-2, with D possibly TRBD1 on 6 matching bases. This CDR3 contains 14 residues. The germline CDR1 and CDR2 sequences are SNHLY and FYNNEI. CDR3 protein: CASRQQGANYGHTF. DNA for the CDR3: TGTGCCAGCAGACAACAGGGAGCTAACTATGGCCACACCTTC.

As concerns this clonotype: The CDR3 does not close with the conserved phenylalanine or tryptophan, likely indicating a read error. V usage is TRBV7-9 and J usage is TRBJ2-2; the D is unclear. Germline CDR1 reads SEHNR; CDR2 reads FQNEAQ (reference sequence). The CDR3 has 12 residues. V lost 1 base, J lost 7 bases, and 4 bases lay in between. CDR3 DNA sequence: TGTGCCAGCAGCTTAGTGATCGGGGAGCTGTTTTCT. Encoded protein: CASSLVIGELFS.

This clonotype was picked up a small number of times. V and J are TRBV6-2 or TRBV6-3 and TRBJ1-4; D remains ambiguous. The CDR3 has 15 residues. The germline V gene encodes CDR1 MNHEY and CDR2 SVGEGT. V lost 2 bases and J 0 bases, leaving 7 bases between the germline ends. The CDR3 coding sequence is TGTGCCAGCAGTTACGACACCTCAACTAATGAAAAACTGTTTTTT. Translating gives CASSYDTSTNEKLFF.

This clonotype appeared many times. In nucleotides, the CDR3 is TGTGCCAGCAGGCTCGGGTCCAACTATGGCTACACCTTC. Amino acids: CASRLGSNYGYTF. This sequence joins TRBV6-1 and TRBJ1-2; D gene unclear. The V gene lost 6 bases and the J gene lost 2 bases, with 10 bases spanning the gap. Looked up from germline, CDR1 is MNHNS and CDR2 is SASEGT. The CDR3 is made up of 13 amino acids.

The table lists this clonotype with a few counts. J is TRBJ2-1 and V is TRBV12-3 or TRBV12-4; 7 bases line up with TRBD2. V was pared by 5 bases and J by 2 bases, with 6 bases of the junction left unmatched. The CDR3 is 15 residues long. CDR3 DNA sequence: TGTGCCAGCAGTCAGGGAGGGACGACCTACAATGAGCAGTTCTTC. Its protein product is CASSQGGTTYNEQFF.

There are a few counts of this clonotype. The chain carries TRBV2 and TRBJ2-2; TRBD1 agrees at 7 bases. The ends lost 7 bases at V and 2 bases at J; junction bases unmatched: 4. Germline CDR1 is SNHLY and CDR2 is FYNNEI. This CDR3 has 14 amino acids. The CDR3 coding sequence is TGTGCCAGCATAGGGGACAGTAACACCGGGGAGCTGTTTTTT. Its protein is CASIGDSNTGELFF. The full variable domain, its missing parts supplied by reference TRBV2 and TRBJ2-2, is EPEVTQTPSHQVTQMGQEVILRCVPISNHLYFYWYRQILGQKVEFLVSFYNNEISEKSEIFDDQFSVERPDGSNFTLKIRSTKLEDSAMYFCASIGDSNTGELFFGEGSRLTVL.

As for this clonotype: Given a much more abundant clone one base away, this may be a read error. This chain uses TRBV5-1 with TRBJ2-1; 8 positions match TRBD2. The CDR3 is made up of 16 amino acids. Germline V lookup: CDR1 SGHRS, CDR2 YFSETQ. DNA of the CDR3: TGCTCCAGCAGCTCGGGACTAGGCTCTTTGGGGAATGAGCAGTTCTTC. This sequence encodes CSSSSGLGSLGNEQFF.

This clonotype has more than one count but fewer than ten. This chain connects TRBV12-3 or TRBV12-4 to TRBJ1-6; D is undetermined. V was cut by 3 bases and J by 4 bases, with 10 bases left in between. This CDR3 is 15 amino acids long. The CDR3 region has the DNA TGTGCCAGCAGTTTCAGGAGAGGATATAATTCACCCCTCCACTTT. Its protein is CASSFRRGYNSPLHF.